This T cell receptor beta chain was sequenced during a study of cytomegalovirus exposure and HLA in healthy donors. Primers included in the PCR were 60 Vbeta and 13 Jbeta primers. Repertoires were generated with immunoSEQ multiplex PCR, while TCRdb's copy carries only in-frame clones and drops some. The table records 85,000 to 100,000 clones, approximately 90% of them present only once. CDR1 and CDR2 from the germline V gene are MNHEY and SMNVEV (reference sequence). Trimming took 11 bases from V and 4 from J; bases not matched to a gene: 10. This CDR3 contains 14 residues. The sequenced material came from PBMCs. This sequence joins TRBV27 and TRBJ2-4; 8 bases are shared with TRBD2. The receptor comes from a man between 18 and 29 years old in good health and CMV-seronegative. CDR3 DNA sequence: TGTGCCGGGACGGGAGGGACCGAAAAAAACATTCAGTACTTC. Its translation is CAGTGGTEKNIQYF.